This T cell receptor (beta chain) was sequenced during a study of response to subunit inactivated influenza vaccine. Via MiXCR, TCRdb re-called the RT-PCR reads, giving one row per CDR3 protein. The sample shows fewer than 750,000 distinct CDR3 sequences, around 13% of them seen only once. This clonotype appeared many times. The source was PBMCs from blood, collected 12 days after vaccination. The source of this sequence is a man aged 45-65 years who received an inactivated influenza vaccine.

In nucleotides, the CDR3 is TGTGCCAGCAGCCAGGGACAGGGTTACACCGGGGAGCTGTTTTTT. Its translation is CASSQGQGYTGELFF. The chain employs TRBV12-3 or TRBV12-4 and TRBJ2-2; 9 bases line up with TRBD1. The V gene end was trimmed by 6 bases and the J gene end by 3 bases; junction bases not matched to a gene: 5. CDR3 length: 15 residues.